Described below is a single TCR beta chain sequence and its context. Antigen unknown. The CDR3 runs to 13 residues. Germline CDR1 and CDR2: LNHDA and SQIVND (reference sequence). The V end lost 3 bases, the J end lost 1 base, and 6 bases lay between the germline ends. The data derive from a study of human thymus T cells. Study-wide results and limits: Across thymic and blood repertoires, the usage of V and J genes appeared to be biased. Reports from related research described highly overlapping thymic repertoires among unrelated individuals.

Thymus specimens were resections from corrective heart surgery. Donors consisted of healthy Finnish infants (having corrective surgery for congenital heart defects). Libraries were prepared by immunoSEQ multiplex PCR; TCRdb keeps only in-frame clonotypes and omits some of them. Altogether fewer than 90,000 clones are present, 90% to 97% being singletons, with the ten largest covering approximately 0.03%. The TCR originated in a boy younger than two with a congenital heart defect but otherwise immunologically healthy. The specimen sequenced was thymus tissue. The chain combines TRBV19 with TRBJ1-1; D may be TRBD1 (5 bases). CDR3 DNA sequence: TGTGCCAGTAGTATCCAGGGGAACACTGAAGCTTTCTTT. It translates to CASSIQGNTEAFF. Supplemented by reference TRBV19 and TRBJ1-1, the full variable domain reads DGGITQSPKYLFRKEGQNVTLSCEQNLNHDAMYWYRQDPGQGLRLIYYSQIVNDFQKGDIAEGYSVSREKKESFPLTVTSAQKNPTAFYLCASSIQGNTEAFFGQGTRLTVV.